These T cell receptor beta chains were read from a single sample in a study of shared clonotypes between healthy human individuals. Sequencing used immunoSEQ multiplex PCR; TCRdb keeps in-frame clones, though not all of them. The sample records some 2 million clones, approximately 94% being singletons. Sample: naive CD8+ T cells sorted from blood. Receptors originate from a young man in good health. CDR3s include the opening cysteine and the closing phenylalanine or tryptophan. A D gene is named only where the DNA matches it firmly. Not every row has a clone size; where given, it reads once, few, many or a size class.

- TRBJ2-1 TRBD2 TRBV7-2 CASSFREGGYNEQFF TGTGCCAGCAGCTTCCGGGAGGGGGGCTACAATGAGCAGTTCTTC
- TRBJ2-6 TRBD1 TRBV7-2 CASSLDRGLSGANVLTF TGTGCCAGCAGCTTAGACAGGGGGCTATCCGGGGCCAACGTCCTGACTTTC
- TRBJ1-1 - TRBV7-9 CASSLVGAGDTEAFF TGTGCCAGCAGCTTAGTGGGGGCTGGGGACACTGAAGCTTTCTTT
- TRBJ1-2 - TRBV20-1 CSAGTPEGYTF TGCAGTGCCGGGACTCCCGAAGGCTACACCTTC
- TRBJ2-7 - TRBV5-6 CASRKRGQSYEQYF TGTGCCAGCAGGAAGAGAGGACAATCCTACGAGCAGTACTTC
- TRBJ1-2 TRBD1 TRBV15 CATSRDRDRGLYGYTF TGTGCCACCAGCAGAGACCGGGACAGGGGACTCTATGGCTACACCTTC
- TRBJ2-7 TRBD2 TRBV27 CASSLSAGTSDEQYF TGTGCCAGCAGTTTGTCCGCGGGTACTAGCGACGAGCAGTACTTC
- TRBJ2-1 TRBD2 TRBV5-8 CASSLTGGNEQFF TGTGCCAGCAGCTTAACGGGAGGTAATGAGCAGTTCTTC
- TRBJ2-7 - TRBV28 CASSSPGTATYEQYF TGTGCCAGCAGTTCCCCCGGGACCGCGACCTACGAGCAGTACTTC
- TRBJ1-1 TRBD1 TRBV5-6 CASSLETGQRNTEAFF TGTGCCAGCAGCTTGGAGACGGGACAGCGGAACACTGAAGCTTTCTTT
- TRBJ2-3 TRBD2 TRBV4-1 CASSQDETSEADTQYF TGCGCCAGCAGCCAAGACGAGACTAGCGAAGCAGATACGCAGTATTTT
- TRBJ1-4 - TRBV7-9 CASSNVAGNEKLFF TGTGCCAGCAGCAATGTGGCAGGGAATGAAAAACTGTTTTTT
- TRBJ1-2 TRBD1 TRBV25-1 CASSELLTGGSYGYTF TGTGCCAGCAGTGAGCTTTTGACAGGGGGCAGCTATGGCTACACCTTC
- TRBJ1-5 TRBD1 TRBV6-1 CASSATGIYSNQPQHF TGTGCCAGCAGTGCGACAGGGATTTATAGCAATCAGCCCCAGCATTTT
- TRBJ1-6 - TRBV27 CASSSSRDSELHF TGTGCCAGCAGTTCCTCCCGGGACTCAGAACTCCACTTT
- TRBJ2-7 - TRBV4-1 CASSPLAGRYEQYF TGCGCCAGCAGCCCCTTGGCAGGGAGGTACGAGCAGTACTTC
- TRBJ1-1 TRBD1 TRBV19 CASSIGTGGEAFF TGTGCCAGTAGTATAGGGACAGGCGGTGAAGCTTTCTTT
once TRBJ2-1 TRBD2 TRBV13 CASSPRTSDLYNEQFF TGTGCCAGCAGCCCACGGACTAGCGACCTGTACAATGAGCAGTTCTTC
- TRBJ1-1 - TRBV30 CAWSVLGGTEAFF TGTGCCTGGAGTGTATTGGGAGGCACTGAAGCTTTCTTT